The 31 T cell receptor beta chains below were found in one sample sequenced in a study of T cell responses to AZD1222 COVID-19 vaccine. Using immunoSEQ multiplex PCR, the repertoire was profiled, and TCRdb retains in-frame clones only, with some absent. The sample records some 150,000 clones, around 90% being singletons. The sequenced sample was peripheral blood, obtained 28 days after the second AZD1222 dose. The receptor set was obtained from an adult who received the AZD1222 COVID-19 vaccine.

The V and J genes are TRBV25-1 and TRBJ2-1; D possibly corresponds to TRBD1 (5 bases). Trimming pared 3 bases from V and 0 bases from J, leaving 12 bases between. The CDR3 has 16 residues. CDR1 is MGHDK, CDR2 SYGVNS, per germline. The CDR3 DNA reads as TGTGCCAGCAGTGAGGGGCAGTTGAGCTCCTACAATGAGCAGTTCTTC. Residues: CASSEGQLSSYNEQFF.

This chain links TRBV5-6 with TRBJ1-1, with unresolved D. V was shortened by 1 base and J by 0 bases, with 4 bases between the two germline ends. From germline, CDR1 is SGHDT and CDR2 YYEEEE. The CDR3 totals 13 residues. The CDR3 DNA is TGTGCCAGCAGCTTGTCACTGAACACTGAAGCTTTCTTT. It encodes CASSLSLNTEAFF.

This chain uses TRBV11-2 with TRBJ2-5; 9 positions agree with TRBD2. J gave up 4 bases and V 0 bases, and 6 bases lay outside the gene matches. Germline loops: CDR1 SGHAT, CDR2 FQNNGV. The CDR3 runs 16 residues. This CDR3 is CASSLDGLAGRETQYF. In nucleotides, the CDR3 is TGTGCCAGCAGCTTAGATGGCCTAGCGGGGAGAGAGACCCAGTACTTC.

The V gene is TRBV24-1, the J gene TRBJ1-2, with a possible D match to TRBD1 (6 bases). CDR1 and CDR2 (germline): KGHDR, SFDVKD. The CDR3 extends over 15 amino acids. Trimming shortened V by 7 bases and J by 1 base, and 15 bases separated the two germline ends. The CDR3: CATRKEQGVNYGYTF. The CDR3 DNA reads TGTGCCACCAGAAAGGAACAGGGCGTTAACTATGGCTACACCTTC.

This clone occurred once. The chain has TRBV7-9 and TRBJ1-1; D not certain. Per the germline V gene, CDR1 is SEHNR and CDR2 is FQNEAQ (reference sequence). CDR3 length: 13 residues. The CDR3 reads CATKRTAQTEAFF. CDR3 bases: TGTGCTACGAAGCGAACTGCCCAAACTGAAGCTTTCTTT.

The chain uses TRBV21-1 and TRBJ1-2; no DNA check was done on the table's D call, TRBD1. TRBV21-1 is marked as a pseudogene. The CDR3 loop spans 15 amino acids. This CDR3 is CASSIRQGVQRGYTF. The CDR3 DNA follows: TGTGCCAGCAGCATTCGACAGGGTGTTCAGCGTGGCTACACCTTC.

The J gene is TRBJ1-6, the V gene TRBV6-5, with a weak D call TRBD1 (5 bases). Trimming pared 4 bases from V and 6 bases from J, leaving 13 bases between. The germline CDR1 and CDR2 sequences are MNHEY and SVGAGI. This CDR3 comprises 15 residues. CDR3 region: CASSSDRDLNSPLHF. The CDR3 coding sequence is TGTGCCAGCAGTTCCGACCGGGACCTTAATTCACCCCTCCACTTT.

The chain carries TRBV11-2 and TRBJ1-1; 8 nucleotides match TRBD1. The V segment lost 5 bases and the J segment 5 bases; nucleotides outside the gene matches: 10. The length of the CDR3 is 15 residues. In germline, CDR1 is SGHAT, CDR2 FQNNGV. As DNA, the CDR3 is TGTGCCAGCAGCCCGTCACAGGGGGGTTTGACTGAAGCTTTCTTT. Its translation is CASSPSQGGLTEAFF.

The chain joins TRBV19 to TRBJ1-1, with a possible D match to TRBD1 (6 bases). The V end was cut by 5 bases, the J end by 2 bases, with 18 bases between. The CDR3 is 16 amino acids. Germline V gene sequence: CDR1 LNHDA, CDR2 SQIVND (reference sequence). The CDR3, as DNA: TGTGCCAGTAGTGCCCCTACAGGGATCGGTAACACTGAAGCTTTCTTT. This translates into CASSAPTGIGNTEAFF.

This chain uses TRBV20-1 with TRBJ2-7, with TRBD2 identical over 9 bases. V lost 3 bases to trimming and J lost 1 base; unmatched junction nucleotides: 10. This CDR3 contains 16 residues. The germline gives CDR1 DFQATT, CDR2 SNEGSKA (reference sequence). The CDR3 DNA reads as TGCAGTGCTAGTATGTTGCGGGAGGGCCTTTCCTACGAGCAGTACTTC. Translating gives CSASMLREGLSYEQYF.

V gene TRBV6-5 combines with J gene TRBJ1-1, with a possible D match to TRBD1 (6 bases). Trimming took off 7 bases at V and 2 bases at J, with 14 bases between the two ends. The CDR3 contains 14 residues. In germline, CDR1 is MNHEY, CDR2 SVGAGI. CDR3 bases: TGTGCCAGCACCGCGACGGGGGCCAACACTGAAGCTTTCTTT. It translates to CASTATGANTEAFF.

This sequence joins TRBV6-2 or TRBV6-3 and TRBJ1-5; D is uncertain. The CDR3 has 16 amino acids. Trimming took 2 bases from V and 0 from J, leaving 11 bases between them. CDR1 MNHEY and CDR2 SVGEGT come from the germline V gene. The CDR3: CASSYVPEYSNQPQHF. In DNA, the CDR3 is TGTGCCAGCAGTTACGTCCCAGAATATAGCAATCAGCCCCAGCATTTT.

This chain uses TRBV2 with TRBJ1-1; D not certain. Trimming removed 8 bases from V and 1 base from J, with 17 bases in between. There are 15 residues in the CDR3. Germline V CDR1 and CDR2: SNHLY, FYNNEI. The CDR3 DNA reads TGTGCCAGCGCTAGGAGACCCCCGGGGAACACTGAAGCTTTCTTT. Amino acids: CASARRPPGNTEAFF.

CDR3 sequence (DNA): TGTGCCAGTAGCCCGACAGGGACCAGGGAAAAACTGTTTTTT. It is translated as CASSPTGTREKLFF. The gene calls are TRBV19 and TRBJ1-4; TRBD1 aligns across 7 bases. Germline CDR1 is LNHDA and CDR2 is SQIVND (reference sequence). Trimming at V came to 6 bases and at J to 8 bases, leaving 9 bases not matched to a gene. The CDR3 has 14 residues.

V usage is TRBV10-3 and J usage is TRBJ1-1; tentative D call: TRBD1 (6 bases). CDR3 length: 13 residues. Germline loops: CDR1 ENHRY, CDR2 SYGVKD. Trimming pared 10 bases from V and 7 bases from J, leaving 19 bases between. The CDR3 nucleotides read TGTGCCACATGGGGAACAGGGCCTTATGAAGCTTTCTTT. Protein: CATWGTGPYEAFF.

The J gene is TRBJ1-4, the V gene TRBV7-9; 9 bases line up with TRBD1. Per germline, CDR1 SEHNR and CDR2 FQNEAQ (reference sequence). With V trimmed by 0 bases and J by 7 bases, 3 bases remained unmatched. This CDR3 has 15 amino acids. CDR3 bases: TGTGCCAGCAGCTTAGCGGGACAGGGAAGTGAAAAACTGTTTTTT. Translation: CASSLAGQGSEKLFF.

A remark on this clone: This sample includes further DNA sequences coding for the same CDR3. V gene TRBV7-9 combines with J gene TRBJ2-7; 8 nucleotides align to TRBD2. The CDR3 totals 14 residues. V was pared by 5 bases and J by 0 bases, with 3 bases of the junction left unmatched. The germline CDR1 and CDR2 sequences are SEHNR and FQNEAQ (reference sequence). The DNA for the CDR3 is TGTGCCAGCAGCCCGAGCGGGAGCTCCTACGAGCAGTACTTC. It specifies CASSPSGSSYEQYF.

The chain uses TRBV28 and TRBJ2-7; D gene ambiguous. Germline assignment: CDR1 MDHEN and CDR2 SYDVKM. Trimming took off 5 bases at V and 4 bases at J, with 9 bases between the two ends. The CDR3 spans 12 residues. CDR3 residues: CASSIFDYEQYF. Written as DNA, the CDR3 is TGTGCCAGCAGTATATTTGATTACGAGCAGTACTTC.

This chain joins TRBV6-5 and TRBJ1-1; 9 bases align to TRBD1. V gave up 8 bases and J gave up 4 bases; unmatched junction bases: 5. Germline V gene data show CDR1 as MNHEY and CDR2 as SVGAGI. This CDR3 region has 13 residues. CDR3 DNA: TGTGCCAGCGGGGGGACAGGGACCACTGAAGCTTTCTTT. Translating gives CASGGTGTTEAFF.

This chain connects TRBV27 to TRBJ1-2; D remains ambiguous. Trimming pared 5 bases from V and 3 bases from J, leaving 16 bases between. CDR3 size: 15 residues. The germline CDR1 and CDR2 sequences are MNHEY and SMNVEV (reference sequence). CDR3 in DNA: TGTGCCAGCAGTCCCCTATCGGCAGTCGACTATGGCTACACCTTC. Translating it yields CASSPLSAVDYGYTF.

This rearrangement joins TRBV7-6 to TRBJ2-3; 7 bases are a match to TRBD1. The germline V gene encodes CDR1 SGHVS and CDR2 FNYEAQ. This CDR3 has 16 residues. The ends lost 8 bases at V and 3 bases at J; junction bases unmatched: 14. The CDR3 DNA sequence: TGTGCCAGCGGTAGCTTGGCTGGGACAGCGACAGATACGCAGTATTTT. Translated, it gives CASGSLAGTATDTQYF.

The gene calls are TRBV10-1 and TRBJ1-1; tentative D call: TRBD1 (6 bases). CDR3 length equals 15 residues. The V gene lost 0 bases and the J gene lost 3 bases, with 11 bases spanning the gap. The germline gives CDR1 WNHNN, CDR2 SYGVQD (reference sequence). As DNA, the CDR3 is TGCGCCAGCAGTGAGTCAAGGGGGGGGGACACTGAAGCTTTCTTT. This translates into CASSESRGGDTEAFF.

This clone showed up just once. This chain links TRBV20-1 with TRBJ2-1; maybe TRBD2 (6 bases). Germline loops: CDR1 DFQATT, CDR2 SNEGSKA (reference sequence). V lost 3 bases, J lost 6 bases, and 21 bases lay in between. The CDR3 sequence is 16 residues long. CDR3 loop: CSASTHSGTVSNEQFF. Written as DNA, the CDR3 is TGCAGTGCTAGTACCCATTCCGGGACTGTGAGCAATGAGCAGTTCTTC.

The genes are TRBV7-6 and TRBJ2-7, with 8 bases fitting TRBD1. Germline assignment: CDR1 SGHVS and CDR2 FNYEAQ. The CDR3 is made up of 14 amino acids. V shed 1 base and J 2 bases; nucleotides not matched to a gene: 1. In nucleotides, the CDR3 is TGTGCCAGCAGCTTAGAACAGGGGGCCTACGAGCAGTACTTC. This codes for CASSLEQGAYEQYF.

This chain links TRBV30 with TRBJ1-1; 9 bases match TRBD1. The V and J ends lost 2 bases and 5 bases, in that order; junction bases with no gene match: 15. In germline, CDR1 is GTSNPN, CDR2 SVGIG (reference sequence). This CDR3 contains 17 residues. DNA for the CDR3: TGTGCCTGGAGTAACCGGGACAGGGCTTCTTTGGGAACTGAAGCTTTCTTT. This codes for CAWSNRDRASLGTEAFF.

The rearrangement links TRBV20-1 to TRBJ2-7; the match to TRBD2 covers 7 bases. With V trimmed by 6 bases and J by 3 bases, 2 bases remained unmatched. The germline V gene encodes CDR1 DFQATT and CDR2 SNEGSKA (reference sequence). The CDR3 consists of 11 residues. CDR3 sequence reads: CSAGLVYEQYF. As DNA, the CDR3 is TGCAGTGCCGGACTAGTCTACGAGCAGTACTTC.

The chain is built from TRBV27 and TRBJ1-6; TRBD1 might be the D (5 bases). Germline V gene data show CDR1 as MNHEY and CDR2 as SMNVEV (reference sequence). Trimming cost V 6 bases and J 0 bases, with 15 bases left between them. This CDR3 contains 17 residues. The CDR3, as DNA: TGTGCCAGCAGCCCAATTCCAGACAGCTCCTATAATTCACCCCTCCACTTT. It is translated as CASSPIPDSSYNSPLHF.

The CDR3 coding sequence is TGTGCCAGCAGCTCTAACGAAGGTCGGAGCTCCTACAATGAGCAGTTCTTC. Translated, it gives CASSSNEGRSSYNEQFF. This rearrangement joins TRBV7-8 to TRBJ2-1; D gene uncertain. V lost 4 bases and J 0 bases, leaving 16 bases between the germline ends. The germline V gene encodes CDR1 SGHVS and CDR2 FQNEAQ. There are 17 residues in the CDR3.

The genes are TRBV6-6 and TRBJ1-1; D call uncertain. The CDR3 is 14 amino acids. Between the trimmed V and J ends, which lost 2 bases and 0 bases, there was a span of 7 bases. Per the germline V gene, CDR1 is MNHNY and CDR2 is SVGAGI (reference sequence). The CDR3 coding sequence is TGTGCCAGCAGTTACAGGTCTATGAACACTGAAGCTTTCTTT. It encodes CASSYRSMNTEAFF.

CDR3 nucleotide sequence: TGTGCCAGCAGCAAAGAGACAGGTCGTAAGTATCAGCCCCAGCATTTT. The encoded protein is CASSKETGRKYQPQHF. The chain uses TRBV21-1 and TRBJ1-5; the listed D gene, TRBD1, was not tested against the DNA. TRBV21-1 counts as a pseudogene. The CDR3 consists of 16 residues.

V is TRBV11-3 and J is TRBJ2-2, with D possibly being TRBD2 (6 bases). CDR3 length equals 15 residues. CDR1 SGHNT and CDR2 YENEEA come from the germline V gene. V lost 3 bases and J lost 6, with 14 bases in between. The CDR3 DNA reads TGTGCCAGCAGCTTGACGGGAGCCCGGGCCGGGGAGCTGTTTTTT. Its protein product is CASSLTGARAGELFF. Based on the CDR3 plus reference TRBV11-3 and TRBJ2-2, the full variable domain is EAGVVQSPRYKIIEKKQPVAFWCNPISGHNTLYWYLQNLGQGPELLIRYENEEAVDDSQLPKDRFSAERLKGVDSTLKIQPAELGDSAVYLCASSLTGARAGELFFGEGSRLTVL.